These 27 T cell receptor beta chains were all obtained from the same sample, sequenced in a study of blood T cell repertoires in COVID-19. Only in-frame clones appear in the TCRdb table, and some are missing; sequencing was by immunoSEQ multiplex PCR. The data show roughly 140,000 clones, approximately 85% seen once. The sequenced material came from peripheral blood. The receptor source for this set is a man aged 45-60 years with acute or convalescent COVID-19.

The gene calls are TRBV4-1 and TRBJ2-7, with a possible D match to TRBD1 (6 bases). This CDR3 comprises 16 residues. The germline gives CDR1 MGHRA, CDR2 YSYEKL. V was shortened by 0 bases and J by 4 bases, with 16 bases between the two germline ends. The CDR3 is CASSQDQQGLGYEQYF. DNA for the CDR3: TGCGCCAGCAGCCAAGATCAGCAGGGGTTGGGGTACGAGCAGTACTTC.

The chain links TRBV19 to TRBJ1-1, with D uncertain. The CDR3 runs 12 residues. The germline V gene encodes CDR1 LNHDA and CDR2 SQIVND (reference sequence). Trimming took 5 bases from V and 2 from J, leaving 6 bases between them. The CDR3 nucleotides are TGTGCCAGTAGTGGAGACAACACTGAAGCTTTCTTT. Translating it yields CASSGDNTEAFF.

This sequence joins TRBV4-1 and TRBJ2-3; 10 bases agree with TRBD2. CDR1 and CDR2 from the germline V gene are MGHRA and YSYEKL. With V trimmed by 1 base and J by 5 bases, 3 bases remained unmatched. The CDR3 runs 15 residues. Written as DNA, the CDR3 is TGCGCCAGCAGCCAAGCTCTAGCGGGAGTAGATACGCAGTATTTT. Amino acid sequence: CASSQALAGVDTQYF.

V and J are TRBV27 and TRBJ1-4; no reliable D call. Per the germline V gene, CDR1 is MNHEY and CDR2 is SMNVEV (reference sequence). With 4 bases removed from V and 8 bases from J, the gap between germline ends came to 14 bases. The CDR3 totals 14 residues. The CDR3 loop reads CASSSRRPEEKLFF. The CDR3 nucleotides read TGTGCCAGCAGTTCACGGAGGCCAGAGGAAAAACTGTTTTTT.

The CDR3 region has the DNA TGTGCCAGCAGTTACTCGGAGGGACTAGCGGAATACAATGAGCAGTTCTTC. Translating gives CASSYSEGLAEYNEQFF. The V call is TRBV6-2 or TRBV6-3, the J call TRBJ2-1; TRBD2 agrees at 11 bases. Germline V gene sequence: CDR1 MNHEY, CDR2 SVGEGT. The CDR3 loop spans 17 amino acids. The V segment lost 0 bases and the J segment 4 bases; nucleotides outside the gene matches: 5.

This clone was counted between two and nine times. DNA for the CDR3: TGTGCCAGCTCAGATTTAGTACCCGAGCAGTACTTC. It translates to CASSDLVPEQYF. The chain uses TRBV18 and TRBJ2-7; D uncertain. CDR1 and CDR2 from the germline V gene are KGHSH and LQKENI. V was shortened by 5 bases and J by 6 bases, with 11 bases between the two germline ends. This CDR3 comprises 12 residues. Complete variable domain (other parts from reference TRBV18 and TRBJ2-7): NAGVMQNPRHLVRRRGQEARLRCSPMKGHSHVYWYRQLPEEGLKFMVYLQKENIIDESGMPKERFSAEFPKEGPSILRIQQVVRGDSAAYFCASSDLVPEQYFGPGTRLTVT.

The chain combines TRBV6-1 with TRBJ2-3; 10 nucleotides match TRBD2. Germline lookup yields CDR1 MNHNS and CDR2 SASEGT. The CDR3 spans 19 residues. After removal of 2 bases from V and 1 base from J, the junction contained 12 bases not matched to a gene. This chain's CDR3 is CASSEYLGSGGHRTDTQYF. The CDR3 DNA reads TGTGCCAGCAGTGAATATCTTGGTAGCGGGGGGCATCGCACAGATACGCAGTATTTT.

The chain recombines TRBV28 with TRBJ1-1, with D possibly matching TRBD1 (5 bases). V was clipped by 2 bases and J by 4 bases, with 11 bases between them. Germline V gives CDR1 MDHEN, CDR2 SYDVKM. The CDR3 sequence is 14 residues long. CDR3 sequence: CASSLQGLSTEAFF. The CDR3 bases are TGTGCCAGCAGTTTACAGGGTTTGAGCACTGAAGCTTTCTTT.

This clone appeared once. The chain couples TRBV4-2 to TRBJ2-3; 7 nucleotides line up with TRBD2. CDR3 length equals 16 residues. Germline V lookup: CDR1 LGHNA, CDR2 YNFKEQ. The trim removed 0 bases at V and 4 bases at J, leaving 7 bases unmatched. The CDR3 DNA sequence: TGTGCCAGCAGCCAAGAAGGCGGCGGGGGTTCAGATACGCAGTATTTT. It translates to CASSQEGGGGSDTQYF.

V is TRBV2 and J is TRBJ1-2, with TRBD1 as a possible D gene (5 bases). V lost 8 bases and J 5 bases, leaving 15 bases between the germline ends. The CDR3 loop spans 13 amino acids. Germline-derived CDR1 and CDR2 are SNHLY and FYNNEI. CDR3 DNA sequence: TGTGCCAGCGGCAAAGGGGCGGATTATGGCTACACCTTC. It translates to CASGKGADYGYTF.

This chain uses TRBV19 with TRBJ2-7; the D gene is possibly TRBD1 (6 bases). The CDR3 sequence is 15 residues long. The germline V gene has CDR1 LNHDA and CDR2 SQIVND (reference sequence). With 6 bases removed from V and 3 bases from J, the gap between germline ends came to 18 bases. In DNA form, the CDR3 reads TGTGCCAGTAGCCCTGGAACAGGGATCGGCTACGAGCAGTACTTC. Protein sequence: CASSPGTGIGYEQYF.

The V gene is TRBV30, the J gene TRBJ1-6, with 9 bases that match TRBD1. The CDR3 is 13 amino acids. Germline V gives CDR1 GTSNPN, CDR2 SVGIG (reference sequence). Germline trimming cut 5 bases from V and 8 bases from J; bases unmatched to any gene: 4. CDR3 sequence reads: CAWAGQGDSPLHF. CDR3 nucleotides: TGTGCCTGGGCGGGACAGGGAGATTCACCCCTCCACTTT. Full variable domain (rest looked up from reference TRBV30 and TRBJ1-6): SQTIHQWPATLVQPVGSPLSLECTVEGTSNPNLYWYRQAAGRGLQLLFYSVGIGQISSEVPQNLSASRPQDRQFILSSKKLLLSDSGFYLCAWAGQGDSPLHFGNGTRLTVT.

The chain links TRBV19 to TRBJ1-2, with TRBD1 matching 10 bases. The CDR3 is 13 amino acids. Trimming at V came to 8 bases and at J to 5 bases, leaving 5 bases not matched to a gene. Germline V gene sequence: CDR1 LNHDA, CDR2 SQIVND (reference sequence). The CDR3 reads CASGTGDFYGYTF. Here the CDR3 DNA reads TGTGCCAGTGGGACAGGGGACTTTTATGGCTACACCTTC.

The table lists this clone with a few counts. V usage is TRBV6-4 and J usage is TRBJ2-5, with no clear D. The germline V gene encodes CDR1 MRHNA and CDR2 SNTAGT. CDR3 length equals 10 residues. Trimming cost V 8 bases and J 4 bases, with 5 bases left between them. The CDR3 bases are TGTGCCAGCGCCGGAGAGACCCAGTACTTC. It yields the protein CASAGETQYF.

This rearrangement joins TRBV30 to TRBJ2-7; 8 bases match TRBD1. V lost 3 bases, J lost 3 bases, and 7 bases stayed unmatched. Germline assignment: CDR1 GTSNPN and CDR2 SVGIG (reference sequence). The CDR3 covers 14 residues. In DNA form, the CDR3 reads TGTGCCTGGAGCACAGGGGGGAATTTCTACGAGCAGTACTTC. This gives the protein CAWSTGGNFYEQYF.

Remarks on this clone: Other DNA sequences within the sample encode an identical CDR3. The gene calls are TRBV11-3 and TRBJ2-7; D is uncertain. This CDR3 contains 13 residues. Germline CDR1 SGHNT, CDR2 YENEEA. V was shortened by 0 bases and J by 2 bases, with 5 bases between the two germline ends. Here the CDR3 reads CASSLDRTYEQYF. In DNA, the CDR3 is TGTGCCAGCAGCTTAGACAGGACCTACGAGCAGTACTTC.

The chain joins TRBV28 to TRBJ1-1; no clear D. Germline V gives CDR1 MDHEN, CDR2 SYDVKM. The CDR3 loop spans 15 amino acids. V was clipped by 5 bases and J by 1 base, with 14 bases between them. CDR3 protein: CASSPPPEQNTEAFF. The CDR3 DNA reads TGTGCCAGCAGTCCCCCGCCGGAGCAGAACACTGAAGCTTTCTTT.

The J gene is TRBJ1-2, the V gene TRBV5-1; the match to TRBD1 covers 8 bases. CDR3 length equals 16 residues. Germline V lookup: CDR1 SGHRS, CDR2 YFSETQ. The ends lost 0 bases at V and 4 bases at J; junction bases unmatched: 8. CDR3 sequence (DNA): TGCGCCAGCAGCTTGGGGACAGGGTATTGGGTCTATGGCTACACCTTC. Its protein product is CASSLGTGYWVYGYTF.

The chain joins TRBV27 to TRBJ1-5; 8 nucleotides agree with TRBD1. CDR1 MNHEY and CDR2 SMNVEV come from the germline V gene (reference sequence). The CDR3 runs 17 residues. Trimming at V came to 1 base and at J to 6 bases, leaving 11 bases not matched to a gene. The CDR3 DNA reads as TGTGCCAGCAGTTTATATAGGGGCAGGGGGCGCAGTCAGCCCCAGCATTTT. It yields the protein CASSLYRGRGRSQPQHF.

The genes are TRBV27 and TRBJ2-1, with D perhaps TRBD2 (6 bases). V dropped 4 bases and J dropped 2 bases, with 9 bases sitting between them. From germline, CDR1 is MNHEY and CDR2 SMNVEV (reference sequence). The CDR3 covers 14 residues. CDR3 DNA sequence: TGTGCCAGCAGTTCGGGACTTCCCTACAATGAGCAGTTCTTC. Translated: CASSSGLPYNEQFF.

The CDR3 DNA reads TGTGCCAGCAGCTGGACAGGGGGCGCGGACACAGATACGCAGTATTTT. Its protein is CASSWTGGADTDTQYF. This chain links TRBV7-3 with TRBJ2-3; 11 bases line up with TRBD1. Germline values: CDR1 SGHTA, CDR2 FQGTGA. This CDR3 is built from 16 residues. V shed 4 bases and J 2 bases; nucleotides not matched to a gene: 5. Drawing the rest from reference TRBV7-3 and TRBJ2-3, the complete variable domain is GAGVSQTPSNKVTEKGKYVELRCDPISGHTALYWYRQSLGQGPEFLIYFQGTGAADDSGLPNDRFFAVRPEGSVSTLKIQRTERGDSAVYLCASSWTGGADTDTQYFGPGTRLTVL.

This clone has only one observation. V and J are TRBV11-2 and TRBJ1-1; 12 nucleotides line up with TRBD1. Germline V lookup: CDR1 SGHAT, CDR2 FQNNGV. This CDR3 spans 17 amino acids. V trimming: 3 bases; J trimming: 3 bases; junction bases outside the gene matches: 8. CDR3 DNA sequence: TGTGCCAGCAGCTTCGAAGGGACAGGGGGCATGGACACTGAAGCTTTCTTT. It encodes CASSFEGTGGMDTEAFF.

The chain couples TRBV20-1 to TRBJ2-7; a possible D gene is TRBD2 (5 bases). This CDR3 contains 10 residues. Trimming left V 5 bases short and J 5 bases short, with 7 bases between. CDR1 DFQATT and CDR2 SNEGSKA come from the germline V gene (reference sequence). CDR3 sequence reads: CSASGNEQYF. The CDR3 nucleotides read TGCAGTGCTTCGGGAAACGAGCAGTACTTC.

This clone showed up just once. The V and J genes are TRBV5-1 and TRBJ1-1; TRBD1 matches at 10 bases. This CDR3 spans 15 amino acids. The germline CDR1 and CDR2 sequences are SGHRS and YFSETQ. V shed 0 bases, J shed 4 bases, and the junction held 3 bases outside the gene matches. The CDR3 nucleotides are TGCGCCAGCAGCTTGGGGTGGACAGGGGGCACTGAAGCTTTCTTT. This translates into CASSLGWTGGTEAFF.

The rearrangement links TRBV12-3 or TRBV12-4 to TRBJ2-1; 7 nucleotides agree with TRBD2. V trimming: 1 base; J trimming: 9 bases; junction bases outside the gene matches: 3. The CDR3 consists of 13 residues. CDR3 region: CASSLGVAGEQFF. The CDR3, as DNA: TGTGCCAGCAGTTTAGGTGTAGCGGGTGAGCAGTTCTTC.

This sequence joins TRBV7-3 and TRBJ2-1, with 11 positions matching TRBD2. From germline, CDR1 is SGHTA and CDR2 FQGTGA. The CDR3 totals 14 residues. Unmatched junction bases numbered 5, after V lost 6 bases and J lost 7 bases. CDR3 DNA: TGTGCCAGCAGGACTAGCGGGGACTTGAATGAGCAGTTCTTC. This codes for CASRTSGDLNEQFF.

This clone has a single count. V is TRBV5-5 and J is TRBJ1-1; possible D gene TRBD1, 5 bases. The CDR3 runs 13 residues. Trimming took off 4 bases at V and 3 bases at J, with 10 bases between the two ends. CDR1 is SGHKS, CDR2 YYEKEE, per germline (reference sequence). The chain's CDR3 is CASSLTGDTEAFF. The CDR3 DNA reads TGTGCCAGCAGCCTCACGGGGGACACTGAAGCTTTCTTT.